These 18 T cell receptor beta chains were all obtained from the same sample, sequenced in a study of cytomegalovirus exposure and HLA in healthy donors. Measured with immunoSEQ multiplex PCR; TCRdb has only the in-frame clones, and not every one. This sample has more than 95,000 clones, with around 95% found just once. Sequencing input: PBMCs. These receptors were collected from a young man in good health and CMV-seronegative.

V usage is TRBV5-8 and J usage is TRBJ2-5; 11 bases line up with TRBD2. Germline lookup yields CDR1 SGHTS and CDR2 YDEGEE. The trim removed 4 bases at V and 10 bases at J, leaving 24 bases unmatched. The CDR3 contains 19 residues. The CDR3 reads CASSRTSGGFFTPYRDQYF. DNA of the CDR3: TGTGCCAGCAGCCGAACTAGCGGGGGATTCTTTACACCCTATCGGGACCAGTACTTC. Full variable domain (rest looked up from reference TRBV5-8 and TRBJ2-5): EAGVTQSPTHLIKTRGQQATLRCSPISGHTSVYWYQQALGLGLQFLLWYDEGEERNRGNFPPRFSGRQFPNYSSELNVNALELEDSALYLCASSRTSGGFFTPYRDQYFGPGTRLLVL.

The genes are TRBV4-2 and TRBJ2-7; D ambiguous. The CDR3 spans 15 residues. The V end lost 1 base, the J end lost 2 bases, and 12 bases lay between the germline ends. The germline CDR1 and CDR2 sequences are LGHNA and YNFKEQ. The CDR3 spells CASSQALTEAYEQYF. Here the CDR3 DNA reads TGTGCCAGCAGCCAAGCCTTGACCGAGGCCTACGAGCAGTACTTC.

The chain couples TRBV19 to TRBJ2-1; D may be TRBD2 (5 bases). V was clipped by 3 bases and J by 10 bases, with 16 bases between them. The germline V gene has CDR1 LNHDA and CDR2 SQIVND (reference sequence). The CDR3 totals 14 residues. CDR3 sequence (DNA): TGTGCCAGTAGTATTTCGTCTAGCTCACGGGAGCAGTTCTTC. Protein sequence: CASSISSSSREQFF.

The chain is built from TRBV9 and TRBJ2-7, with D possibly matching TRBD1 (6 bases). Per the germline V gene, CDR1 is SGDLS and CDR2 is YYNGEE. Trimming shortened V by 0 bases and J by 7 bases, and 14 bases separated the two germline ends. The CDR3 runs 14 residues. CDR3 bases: TGTGCCAGCAGCGTAGGACCAGGGGTCTTGGAGCAGTACTTC. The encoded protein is CASSVGPGVLEQYF.

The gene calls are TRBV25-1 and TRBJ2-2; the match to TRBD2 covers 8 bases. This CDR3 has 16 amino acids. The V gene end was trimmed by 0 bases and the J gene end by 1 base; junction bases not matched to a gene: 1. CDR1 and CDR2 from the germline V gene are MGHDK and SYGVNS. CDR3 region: CASSEYSGGNTGELFF. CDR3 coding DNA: TGTGCCAGCAGTGAATACAGCGGGGGGAACACCGGGGAGCTGTTTTTT.

DNA of the CDR3: TGTGCCAGCAGCATTTCCGGGACTAGCGGAATCTACAATGAGCAGTTCTTC. Amino acid sequence: CASSISGTSGIYNEQFF. The gene calls are TRBV5-6 and TRBJ2-1; 11 nucleotides agree with TRBD2. J was trimmed by 3 bases and V by 4 bases; bases with no gene match: 9. From germline, CDR1 is SGHDT and CDR2 YYEEEE. The CDR3 has 17 residues.

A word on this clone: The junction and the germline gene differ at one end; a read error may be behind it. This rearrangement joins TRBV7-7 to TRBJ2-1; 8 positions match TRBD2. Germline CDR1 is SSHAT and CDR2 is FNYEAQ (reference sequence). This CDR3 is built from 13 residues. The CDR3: CASSSGGLDEQFF. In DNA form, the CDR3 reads TGTGCTAGCAGCTCGGGGGGGTTAGATGAGCAGTTCTTC.

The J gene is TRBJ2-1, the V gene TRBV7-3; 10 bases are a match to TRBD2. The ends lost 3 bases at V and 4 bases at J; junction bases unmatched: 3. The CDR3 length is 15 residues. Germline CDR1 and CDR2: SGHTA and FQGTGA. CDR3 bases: TGTGCCAGCAGCTTTTCTAGCGGGGGTTACAATGAGCAGTTCTTC. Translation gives CASSFSSGGYNEQFF.

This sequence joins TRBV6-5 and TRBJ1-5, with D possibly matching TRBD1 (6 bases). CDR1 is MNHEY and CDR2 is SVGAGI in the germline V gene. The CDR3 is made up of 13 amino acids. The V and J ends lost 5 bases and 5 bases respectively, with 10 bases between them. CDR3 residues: CASSEGGDQPQHF. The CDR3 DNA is TGTGCCAGCAGTGAGGGGGGGGATCAGCCCCAGCATTTT.

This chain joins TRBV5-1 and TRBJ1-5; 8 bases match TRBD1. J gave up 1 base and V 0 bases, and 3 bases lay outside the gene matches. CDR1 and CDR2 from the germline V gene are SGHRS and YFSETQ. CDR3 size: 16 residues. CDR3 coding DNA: TGCGCCAGCAGCTTGGATGCAGGGGGCAGCAATCAGCCCCAGCATTTT. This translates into CASSLDAGGSNQPQHF.

This CDR3 reads CASRLLAVTDTQYF. CDR3 DNA sequence: TGTGCCAGCAGGTTACTAGCGGTCACAGATACGCAGTATTTT. This sequence joins TRBV2 and TRBJ2-3; 8 bases are shared with TRBD2. The V gene end was trimmed by 6 bases and the J gene end by 2 bases; junction bases not matched to a gene: 4. The CDR3 spans 14 residues. The V gene's germline CDR1 is SNHLY and CDR2 FYNNEI.

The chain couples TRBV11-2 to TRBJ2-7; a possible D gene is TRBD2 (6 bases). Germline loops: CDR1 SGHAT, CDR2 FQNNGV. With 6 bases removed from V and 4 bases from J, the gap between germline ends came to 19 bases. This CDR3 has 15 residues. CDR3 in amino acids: CASRSGDIGVYEQYF. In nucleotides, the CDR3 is TGTGCCAGCAGATCGGGGGATATCGGGGTTTACGAGCAGTACTTC.

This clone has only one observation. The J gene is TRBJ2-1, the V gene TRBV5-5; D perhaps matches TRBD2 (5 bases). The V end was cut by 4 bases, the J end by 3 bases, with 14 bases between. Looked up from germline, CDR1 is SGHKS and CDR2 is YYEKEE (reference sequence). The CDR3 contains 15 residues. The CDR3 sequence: CASSPSGTSYNEQFF. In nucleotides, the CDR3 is TGTGCCAGCAGCCCGAGCGGAACCAGCTACAATGAGCAGTTCTTC.

In DNA form, the CDR3 reads TGTGCCAGCAGCTCCGAAGGAGGGTATTGGGAGGATGAGCAGTTCTTC. This sequence encodes CASSSEGGYWEDEQFF. This sequence joins TRBV7-6 and TRBJ2-1, with D possibly being TRBD2 (6 bases). This CDR3 comprises 16 residues. V lost 4 bases to trimming and J lost 8 bases, with 21 bases between them. From germline, CDR1 is SGHVS and CDR2 FNYEAQ.

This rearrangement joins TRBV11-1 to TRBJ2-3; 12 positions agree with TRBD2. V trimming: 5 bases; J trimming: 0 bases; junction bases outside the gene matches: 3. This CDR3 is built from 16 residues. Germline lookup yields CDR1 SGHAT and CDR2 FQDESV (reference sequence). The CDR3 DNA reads TGTGCCAGCAGCCCCGGACTAGCGGGAAGCACAGATACGCAGTATTTT. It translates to CASSPGLAGSTDTQYF.

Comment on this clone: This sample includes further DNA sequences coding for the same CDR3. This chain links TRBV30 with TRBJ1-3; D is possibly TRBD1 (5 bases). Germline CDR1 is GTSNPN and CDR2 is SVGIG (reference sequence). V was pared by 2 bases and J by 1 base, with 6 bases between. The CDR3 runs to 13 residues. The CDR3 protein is CAWSRGSGNTIYF. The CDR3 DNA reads TGTGCCTGGAGTAGGGGATCTGGAAACACCATATATTTT.

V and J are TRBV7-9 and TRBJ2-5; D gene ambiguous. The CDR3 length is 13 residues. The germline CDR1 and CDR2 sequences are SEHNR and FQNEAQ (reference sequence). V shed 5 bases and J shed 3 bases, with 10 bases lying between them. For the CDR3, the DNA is TGTGCCAGCAGCCACCAACCGGAAGAGACCCAGTACTTC. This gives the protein CASSHQPEETQYF.

The CDR3: CASSQRMTDVNEKLFF. CDR3 nucleotide sequence: TGCGCCAGCAGCCAACGTATGACAGACGTAAATGAAAAACTGTTTTTT. The chain carries TRBV4-3 and TRBJ1-4; D perhaps matches TRBD1 (5 bases). There are 16 residues in the CDR3. From germline, CDR1 is LGHNA and CDR2 YSLEER. V was shortened by 2 bases and J by 5 bases, with 15 bases between the two germline ends.